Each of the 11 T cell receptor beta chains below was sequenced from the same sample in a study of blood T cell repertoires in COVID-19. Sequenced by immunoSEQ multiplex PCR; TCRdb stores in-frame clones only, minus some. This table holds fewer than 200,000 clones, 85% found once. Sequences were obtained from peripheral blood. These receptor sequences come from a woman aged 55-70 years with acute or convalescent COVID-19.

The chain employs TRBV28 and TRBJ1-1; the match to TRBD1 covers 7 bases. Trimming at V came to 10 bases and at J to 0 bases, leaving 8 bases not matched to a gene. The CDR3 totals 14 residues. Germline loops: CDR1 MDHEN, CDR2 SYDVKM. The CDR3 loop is CAIRAGGVNTEAFF. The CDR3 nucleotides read TGTGCCATCCGGGCAGGGGGTGTGAACACTGAAGCTTTCTTT.

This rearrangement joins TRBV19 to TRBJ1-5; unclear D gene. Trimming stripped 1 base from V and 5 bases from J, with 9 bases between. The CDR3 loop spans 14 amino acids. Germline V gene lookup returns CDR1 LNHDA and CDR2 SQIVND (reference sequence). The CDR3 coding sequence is TGTGCCAGTAGTATAGTGGTCGGGGATCAGCCCCAGCATTTT. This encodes CASSIVVGDQPQHF. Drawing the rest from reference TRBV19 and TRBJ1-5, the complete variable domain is DGGITQSPKYLFRKEGQNVTLSCEQNLNHDAMYWYRQDPGQGLRLIYYSQIVNDFQKGDIAEGYSVSREKKESFPLTVTSAQKNPTAFYLCASSIVVGDQPQHFGDGTRLSIL.

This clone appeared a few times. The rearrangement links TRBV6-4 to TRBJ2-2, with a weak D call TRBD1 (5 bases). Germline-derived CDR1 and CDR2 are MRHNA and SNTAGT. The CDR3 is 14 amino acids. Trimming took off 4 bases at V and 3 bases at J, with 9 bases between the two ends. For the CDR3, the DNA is TGTGCCAGCAGTGCCAGGGCTTACACCGGGGAGCTGTTTTTT. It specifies CASSARAYTGELFF.

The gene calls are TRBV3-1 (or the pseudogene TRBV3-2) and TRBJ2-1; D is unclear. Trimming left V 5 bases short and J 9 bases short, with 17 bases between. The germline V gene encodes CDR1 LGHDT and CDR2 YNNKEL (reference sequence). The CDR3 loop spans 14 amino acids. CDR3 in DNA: TGTGCCAGCAGCGAACGAACCAGAAGGAGTGAGCAGTTCTTC. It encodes CASSERTRRSEQFF.

The CDR3 coding sequence is TGTGCCAGCAGTTTAACCCAGGGTGGCGGCTACACCTTC. This gives the protein CASSLTQGGGYTF. V usage is TRBV12-3 or TRBV12-4 and J usage is TRBJ1-2, with D perhaps TRBD1 (5 bases). Deletions cut 2 bases from V and 8 bases from J, with 12 bases between. CDR3 length: 13 residues.

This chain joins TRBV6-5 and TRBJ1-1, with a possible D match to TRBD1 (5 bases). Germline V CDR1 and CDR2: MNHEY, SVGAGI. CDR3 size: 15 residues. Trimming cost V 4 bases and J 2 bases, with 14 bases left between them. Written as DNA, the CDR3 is TGTGCCAGCAGTTTGGGGACTGCGCAAAACACTGAAGCTTTCTTT. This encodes CASSLGTAQNTEAFF.

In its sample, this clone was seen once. The CDR3 nucleotides read TGTGCCAGCAGCCAATCTAGCGGGAGGACCTCTGGGGCCAACGTCCTGACTTTC. It yields the protein CASSQSSGRTSGANVLTF. The chain uses TRBV3-1 (or the pseudogene TRBV3-2) and TRBJ2-6; 11 bases agree with TRBD2. Germline trimming cut 2 bases from V and 0 bases from J; bases unmatched to any gene: 3. CDR1 is LGHDT, CDR2 YNNKEL, per germline (reference sequence). The CDR3 has 18 residues.

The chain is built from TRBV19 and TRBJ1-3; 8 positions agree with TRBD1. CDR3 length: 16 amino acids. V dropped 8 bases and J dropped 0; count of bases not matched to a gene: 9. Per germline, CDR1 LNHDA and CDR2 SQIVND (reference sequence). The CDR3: CASASSGQGSGNTIYF. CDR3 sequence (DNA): TGTGCCAGTGCTTCGAGCGGACAGGGCTCTGGAAACACCATATATTTT.

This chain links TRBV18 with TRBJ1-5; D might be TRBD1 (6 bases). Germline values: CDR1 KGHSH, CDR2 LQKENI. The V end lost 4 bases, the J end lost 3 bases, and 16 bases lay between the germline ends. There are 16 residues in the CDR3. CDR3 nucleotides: TGTGCCAGCTCACAAACCAGACAGGCCTCCAATCAGCCCCAGCATTTT. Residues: CASSQTRQASNQPQHF.

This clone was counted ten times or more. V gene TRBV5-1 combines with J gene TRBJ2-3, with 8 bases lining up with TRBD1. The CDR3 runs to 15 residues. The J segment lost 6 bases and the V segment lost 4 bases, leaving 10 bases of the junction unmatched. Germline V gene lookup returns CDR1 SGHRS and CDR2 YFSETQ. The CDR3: CASSPGQGRWDTQYF. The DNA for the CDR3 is TGCGCCAGCAGCCCTGGACAGGGAAGATGGGATACGCAGTATTTT.

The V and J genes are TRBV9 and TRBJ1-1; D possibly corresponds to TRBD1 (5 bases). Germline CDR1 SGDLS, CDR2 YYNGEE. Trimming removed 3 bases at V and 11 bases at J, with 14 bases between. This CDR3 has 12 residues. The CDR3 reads CASSGVGRVAFF. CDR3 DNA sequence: TGTGCCAGCAGCGGGGTGGGCAGGGTGGCTTTCTTT.